A selection of T cell receptor beta chains follows, all from one sample in a study of blood T cell repertoires in COVID-19. Libraries were prepared by immunoSEQ multiplex PCR; TCRdb keeps only in-frame clonotypes and omits some of them. The sample includes about 200,000 clones, 85% of them seen just once. Sequencing used PBMCs or T cells enriched from blood (not recorded which). The receptors stem from a man aged 35-49 years who had recovered from COVID-19. The conserved cysteine and the conserved F or W are not part of the CDR3 here. Where a row states a size, it is once, few, many or the class of an expanded clone; other rows omit it.

abundance	j_gene	v_gene	CDR3aa
few	TRBJ2-5	TRBV6-5	ASSSPGSTQY
.	TRBJ2-7	TRBV28	ASSIPADRDGEQY
.	TRBJ2-7	TRBV30	AWNIGQGAYEQY
few	TRBJ2-1	TRBV25-1	ASSEGGGTSYNEQF
few	TRBJ2-1	TRBV7-9	ASSTRPGRGVSYNEQF
.	TRBJ2-7	TRBV28	ASRGLRGSRSYEQY
.	TRBJ1-2	TRBV6-5	ASRDPGDYGYT
once	TRBJ2-7	TRBV20-1	SASPEDRTYEQY
.	TRBJ2-1	TRBV28	ASKLAESLIYNEQF
.	TRBJ2-1	TRBV2	AGLVGPGYNEQF
.	TRBJ1-2	TRBV13	ASSSGQGDYGYT
.	TRBJ2-1	TRBV7-2	ASSLRESYNEQF
.	TRBJ1-1	TRBV7-9	ASSLRRGNTEAF